The present T cell receptor beta chain was sequenced within a study of blood T cell repertoires in COVID-19. Libraries were prepared by immunoSEQ multiplex PCR; TCRdb keeps only in-frame clonotypes and omits some of them. The sample consists of hundreds of thousands of clones, 65% to 90% of them appearing once. Germline V gives CDR1 LNHNV, CDR2 YYDKDF (reference sequence). The CDR3 loop spans 15 amino acids. V lost 1 base and J lost 6; bases outside the gene matches: 6. The rearrangement uses TRBV15 and TRBJ2-1; 7 bases agree with TRBD1. Source material: PBMCs or T cells enriched from blood (not recorded which). The receptor was derived from a woman aged 45-60 years with acute COVID-19. The CDR3 DNA sequence: TGTGCCACCAGCAGAGGGGGAACAGGGGCCAATGAGCAGTTCTTC. Protein sequence: CATSRGGTGANEQFF.